The 17 T cell receptor beta chains below all came from one sample that was sequenced in a study of T cells expressing NK-cell markers. TCRdb reprocessed the 5' RACE reads and reports one entry per CDR3 protein, with no DNA. This table lists 25,000 to 35,000 distinct CDR3 sequences. Sample: blood T cells: a sorted CD56 or NKG2C T cell subset, CD4+ or CD8+ T cells, or bulk PBMC T cells (not recorded which). These receptor sequences come from a woman aged 18 to 75 in good health.

CDR3 residues: CASSLGTSGGNEQFF. The chain joins TRBV4-1 to TRBJ2-1; without DNA, the TCRdb call of TRBD2 cannot be checked. The CDR3 has 15 residues. The germline V gene has CDR1 MGHRA and CDR2 YSYEKL.

This chain connects TRBV2 to TRBJ2-2; TCRdb names TRBD1, which stays unverified in the absence of DNA. The CDR3 has 15 amino acids. Germline V CDR1 and CDR2: SNHLY, FYNNEI. The CDR3 spells CASTRDRGSTGELFF.

This chain uses TRBV28 with TRBJ2-7; without DNA, the TCRdb call of TRBD2 cannot be checked. The CDR3 contains 15 residues. Germline V gives CDR1 MDHEN, CDR2 SYDVKM. This chain's CDR3 is CANSPASGRRYEQYF.

The chain has TRBV27 and TRBJ1-2; no DNA is available, so the TRBD1 call from TCRdb remains unchecked. This CDR3 spans 15 amino acids. Germline assignment: CDR1 MNHEY and CDR2 SMNVEV (reference sequence). This CDR3 reads CASSLSNRKNYGYTF.

The CDR3: CASSPRGRTDTQYF. This chain uses TRBV12-3 or TRBV12-4 with TRBJ2-3; TCRdb lists TRBD1, though no DNA is available to test this call. The CDR3 has 14 residues.

The V gene is TRBV10-3, the J gene TRBJ2-7. This CDR3 has 13 amino acids. The V gene's germline CDR1 is ENHRY and CDR2 SYGVKD. The CDR3 sequence is CAISEPGPYEQYF.

The chain links TRBV5-1 to TRBJ2-7; TCRdb calls TRBD2, which cannot be checked without DNA. Germline loops: CDR1 SGHRS, CDR2 YFSETQ. CDR3 length equals 14 residues. This CDR3 reads CASSKGEGHYEQYF.

The chain employs TRBV10-3 and TRBJ1-1; TCRdb designates TRBD1, a call that cannot be tested without DNA. The germline gives CDR1 ENHRY, CDR2 SYGVKD. CDR3 length equals 14 residues. CDR3 sequence reads: CAISDRGDITEAFF.

The chain is built from TRBV7-8 and TRBJ1-4; TCRdb's assignment of TRBD1 cannot be checked, as there is no DNA. Germline assignment: CDR1 SGHVS and CDR2 FQNEAQ. The CDR3 covers 16 residues. The CDR3 sequence is CASSLAAGIPNEKLFF.

The chain combines TRBV3-1 with TRBJ2-3; the TCRdb call, TRBD1, lacks DNA for checking. The CDR3 spans 15 residues. The germline V gene encodes CDR1 LGHDT and CDR2 YNNKEL (reference sequence). The CDR3 spells CASSQDLAGTDTQYF.

V gene TRBV3-1 combines with J gene TRBJ2-3; TCRdb calls TRBD2, which cannot be checked without DNA. Germline assignment: CDR1 LGHDT and CDR2 YNNKEL (reference sequence). The CDR3 contains 15 residues. The CDR3 reads CASSTSGGRTDTQYF.

The V call is TRBV20-1, the J call TRBJ1-1; as DNA is missing, the TRBD1 call by TCRdb cannot be tested. The CDR3 is 14 amino acids. Germline CDR1 DFQATT, CDR2 SNEGSKA (reference sequence). The CDR3 region is CSASLDGKGPEAFF.

The chain employs TRBV27 and TRBJ1-1. There are 15 residues in the CDR3. Per germline, CDR1 MNHEY and CDR2 SMNVEV (reference sequence). This CDR3 reads CASSLSTGLNTEAFF.

The chain employs TRBV5-1 and TRBJ2-7; TCRdb lists TRBD1, though no DNA is available to test this call. CDR1 and CDR2 (germline): SGHRS, YFSETQ. This CDR3 region has 14 residues. CDR3 in amino acids: CASRPGQGSYEQYF.

The V call is TRBV5-1, the J call TRBJ1-1. This CDR3 contains 12 residues. CDR1 is SGHRS and CDR2 is YFSETQ in the germline V gene. Here the CDR3 reads CASSSVNTEAFF.

V gene TRBV5-6 combines with J gene TRBJ2-5. The CDR3 runs to 15 residues. CDR1 and CDR2 (germline): SGHDT, YYEEEE. CDR3 region: CASSWDRVNQETQYF.

The rearrangement links TRBV5-5 to TRBJ2-3; no DNA is available, so the TRBD2 call from TCRdb remains unchecked. This CDR3 comprises 14 residues. Germline values: CDR1 SGHKS, CDR2 YYEKEE (reference sequence). CDR3: CASSLGGLTDTQYF.